This T cell receptor beta chain was sequenced in a study of cytomegalovirus exposure and HLA in healthy donors. Study details: Unique TCR beta sequences numbering over 100 million came from 150 million to 200 million T cells in an earlier analysis.

The CDR3 spans 18 residues. V lost 3 bases and J lost 0; bases outside the gene matches: 9. Germline-derived CDR1 and CDR2 are SGDLS and YYNGEE. In the PCR, 60 Vbeta and 13 Jbeta primers were used. Only in-frame clones appear in the TCRdb table, and some are missing; sequencing was by immunoSEQ multiplex PCR. In all, the sample yields approximately 120,000 clones. Sequencing was done on a sample of PBMCs. The TCR was taken from a man aged 30 to 39 in good health and CMV-seronegative. The chain employs TRBV9 and TRBJ2-6, with 7 nucleotides matching TRBD1. The DNA of the CDR3 is TGTGCCAGCAGCGAAACAGGGGCGCTCTCCTCTGGGGCCAACGTCCTGACTTTC. Protein: CASSETGALSSGANVLTF.